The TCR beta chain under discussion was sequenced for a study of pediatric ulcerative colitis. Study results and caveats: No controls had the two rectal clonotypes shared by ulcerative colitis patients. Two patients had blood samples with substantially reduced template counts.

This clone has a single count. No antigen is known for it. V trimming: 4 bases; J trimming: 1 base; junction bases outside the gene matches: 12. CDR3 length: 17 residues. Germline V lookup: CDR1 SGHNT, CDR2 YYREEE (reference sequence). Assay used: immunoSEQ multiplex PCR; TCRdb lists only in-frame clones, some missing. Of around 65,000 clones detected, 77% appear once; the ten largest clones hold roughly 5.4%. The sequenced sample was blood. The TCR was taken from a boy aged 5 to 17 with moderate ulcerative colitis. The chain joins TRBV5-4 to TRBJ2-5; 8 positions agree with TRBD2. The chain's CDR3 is CASSLKRQSGGQETQYF. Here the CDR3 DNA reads TGTGCCAGCAGCCTAAAGAGACAGAGCGGGGGCCAAGAGACCCAGTACTTC.